The sequence of this TCR beta chain was determined in a study of Graves' ophthalmopathy and Graves' hyperthyroidism. CDR1 and CDR2 (germline): DFQATT, SNEGSKA (reference sequence). The CDR3 has 14 amino acids. Among the hyperthyroidism patients, all were newly diagnosed, aged 18 to 65, with under 2 months' duration. Diagnoses were established from clinical symptoms, serum thyroxine, TRAb, thyroid ultrasound and orbital computed tomography. RNA transcripts served as template for amplifying TCR beta CDR3 sequences. First-round RT-PCR relied on HTBI primers, and a second-round multiplex PCR came next. MiXCR, run by TCRdb on the multiplex PCR reads, gives a single entry per CDR3 protein. The data contain 500,000 to 700,000 distinct CDR3 sequences, around a fifth of them singletons. Study outcomes and limitations: Ophthalmopathy progression prediction by the model yielded a sensitivity of about 69% and a specificity of around 72%.

About this clonotype itself: Its antigen is undetermined. A much larger clone lies one base from this, so it may be a read error.

This sequence joins TRBV20-1 and TRBJ1-6, with a weak D call TRBD1 (6 bases). The receptor was derived from a woman aged 18-29 years with stable Graves' hyperthyroidism. Some clones in this sample may be carry-over from other donors' samples. The sample taken for sequencing was peripheral blood. The CDR3 nucleotides are TGCAGTGCTAAGGGGACACTTGCCTATTCACACCTCCACTTT. Encoded protein: CSAKGTLAYSHLHF.